This T cell receptor beta chain was identified in a study of cytomegalovirus exposure and HLA in healthy donors. Assay used: immunoSEQ multiplex PCR; TCRdb lists only in-frame clones, some missing. The table has about 63,000 clones, more than 80% seen once. Study-level findings and limits: Many donors carried some public TCRs, although rarity characterized most TCR sequences.

A note on this clone: Antigen unknown.

The CDR3 is 17 residues long. Germline V gene lookup returns CDR1 SGHAT and CDR2 FQNNGV. Losses at the gene ends were 3 bases for V and 2 bases for J; bases not matched to a gene: 9. The clonotype originates from a woman younger than 30 in good health and CMV-seronegative. V is TRBV11-2 and J is TRBJ2-7; 11 bases map to TRBD1. Sequencing was done on a sample of PBMCs. Written as DNA, the CDR3 is TGTGCCAGCAGCTTGGACAGGGGGCTAGGCTTAACCTACGAGCAGTACTTC. Translating gives CASSLDRGLGLTYEQYF.